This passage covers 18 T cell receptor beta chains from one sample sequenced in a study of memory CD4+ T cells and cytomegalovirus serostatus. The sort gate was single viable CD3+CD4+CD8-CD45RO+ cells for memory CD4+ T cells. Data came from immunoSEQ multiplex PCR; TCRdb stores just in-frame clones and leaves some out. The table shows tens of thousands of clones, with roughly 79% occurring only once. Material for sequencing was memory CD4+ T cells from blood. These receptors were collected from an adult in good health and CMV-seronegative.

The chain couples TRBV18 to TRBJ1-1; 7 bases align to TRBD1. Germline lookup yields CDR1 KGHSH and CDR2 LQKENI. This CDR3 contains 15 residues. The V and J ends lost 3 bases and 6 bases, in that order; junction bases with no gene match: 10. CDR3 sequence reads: CASSPPGTVLAEAFF. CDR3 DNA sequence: TGTGCCAGCTCACCTCCCGGGACAGTGTTGGCTGAAGCTTTCTTT.

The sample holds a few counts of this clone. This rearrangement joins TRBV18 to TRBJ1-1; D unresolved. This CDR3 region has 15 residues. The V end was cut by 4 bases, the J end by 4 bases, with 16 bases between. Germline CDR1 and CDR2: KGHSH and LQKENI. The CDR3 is CASSQRGGLGTEAFF. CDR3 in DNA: TGTGCCAGCTCACAACGGGGAGGGCTAGGCACTGAAGCTTTCTTT. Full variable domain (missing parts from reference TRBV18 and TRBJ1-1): NAGVMQNPRHLVRRRGQEARLRCSPMKGHSHVYWYRQLPEEGLKFMVYLQKENIIDESGMPKERFSAEFPKEGPSILRIQQVVRGDSAAYFCASSQRGGLGTEAFFGQGTRLTVV.

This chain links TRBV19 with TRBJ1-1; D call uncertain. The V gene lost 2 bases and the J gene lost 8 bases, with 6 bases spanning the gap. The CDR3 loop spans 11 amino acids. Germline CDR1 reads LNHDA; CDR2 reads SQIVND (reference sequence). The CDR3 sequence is CASSILREAFF. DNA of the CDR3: TGTGCCAGTAGTATATTGCGGGAAGCTTTCTTT.

The DNA for the CDR3 is TGTGCCAGCAGTACCACCAGGGGCGTAGCCTACGAGCAGTACTTC. This gives the protein CASSTTRGVAYEQYF. The chain couples TRBV28 to TRBJ2-7; tentative D call: TRBD1 (6 bases). This CDR3 comprises 15 residues. With 5 bases removed from V and 2 bases from J, the gap between germline ends came to 16 bases. Per germline, CDR1 MDHEN and CDR2 SYDVKM.

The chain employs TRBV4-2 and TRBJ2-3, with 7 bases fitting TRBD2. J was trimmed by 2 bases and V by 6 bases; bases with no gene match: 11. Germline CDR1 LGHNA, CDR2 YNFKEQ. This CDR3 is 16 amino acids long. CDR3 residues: CASSRVAGDPTDTQYF. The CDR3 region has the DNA TGTGCCAGCAGTCGGGTGGCGGGGGACCCCACAGATACGCAGTATTTT.

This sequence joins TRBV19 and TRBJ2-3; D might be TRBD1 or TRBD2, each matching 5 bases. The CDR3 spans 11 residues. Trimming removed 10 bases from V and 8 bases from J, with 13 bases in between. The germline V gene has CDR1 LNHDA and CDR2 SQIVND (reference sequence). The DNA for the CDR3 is TGTGCCACCAGGGACGTGGTTACGCAGTATTTT. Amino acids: CATRDVVTQYF.

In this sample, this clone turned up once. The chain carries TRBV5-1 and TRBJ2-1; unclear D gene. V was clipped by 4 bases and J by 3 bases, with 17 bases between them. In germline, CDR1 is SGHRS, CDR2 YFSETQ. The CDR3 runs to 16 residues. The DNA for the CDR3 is TGCGCCAGCAGCCCATCGGATTTCAGAGGCTACAATGAGCAGTTCTTC. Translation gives CASSPSDFRGYNEQFF.

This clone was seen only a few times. Written as DNA, the CDR3 is TGCAGCGCCTTGCGGTCTATAAACACTGAAGCTTTCTTT. It is translated as CSALRSINTEAFF. The chain has TRBV29-1 and TRBJ1-1; D is unclear. The V end lost 7 bases, the J end lost 2 bases, and 14 bases lay between the germline ends. The germline CDR1 and CDR2 sequences are SQVTM and ANQGSEA. This CDR3 is built from 13 residues.

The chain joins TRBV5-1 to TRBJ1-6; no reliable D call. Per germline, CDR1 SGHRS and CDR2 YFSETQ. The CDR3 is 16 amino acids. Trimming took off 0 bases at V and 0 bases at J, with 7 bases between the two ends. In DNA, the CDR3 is TGCGCCAGCAGCTTGGCGGGGAGCTCCTATAATTCACCCCTCCACTTT. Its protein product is CASSLAGSSYNSPLHF. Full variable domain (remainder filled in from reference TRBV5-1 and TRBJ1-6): KAGVTQTPRYLIKTRGQQVTLSCSPISGHRSVSWYQQTPGQGLQFLFEYFSETQRNKGNFPGRFSGRQFSNSRSEMNVSTLELGDSALYLCASSLAGSSYNSPLHFGNGTRLTVT.

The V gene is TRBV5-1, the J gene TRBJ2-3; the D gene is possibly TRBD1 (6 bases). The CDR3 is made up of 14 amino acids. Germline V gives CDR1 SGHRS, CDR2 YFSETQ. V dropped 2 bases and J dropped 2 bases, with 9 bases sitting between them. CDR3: CASSFGQITDTQYF. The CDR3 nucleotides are TGCGCCAGCAGCTTCGGACAGATCACAGATACGCAGTATTTT.

The CDR3 here is CASSPVPTGKGELFF. The CDR3, as DNA: TGCGCCAGCAGCCCGGTGCCGACAGGGAAAGGGGAGCTGTTTTTT. The V and J genes are TRBV5-1 and TRBJ2-2; 7 bases fit TRBD1. This CDR3 contains 15 residues. Germline trimming cut 4 bases from V and 8 bases from J; bases unmatched to any gene: 11. CDR1 is SGHRS and CDR2 is YFSETQ in the germline V gene.

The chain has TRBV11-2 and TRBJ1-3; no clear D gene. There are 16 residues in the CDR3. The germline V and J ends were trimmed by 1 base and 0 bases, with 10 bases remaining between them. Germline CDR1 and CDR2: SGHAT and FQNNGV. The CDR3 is CASSLVGSHSGNTIYF. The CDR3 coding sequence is TGTGCCAGCAGCTTAGTTGGCAGCCACTCTGGAAACACCATATATTTT.

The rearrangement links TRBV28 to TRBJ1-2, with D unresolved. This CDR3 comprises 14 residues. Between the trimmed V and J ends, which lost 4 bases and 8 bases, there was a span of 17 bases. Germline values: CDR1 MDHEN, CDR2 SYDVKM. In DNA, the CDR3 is TGTGCCAGCAGTTGGGCGGGGTCCCTCTTCGGCTACACCTTC. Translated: CASSWAGSLFGYTF.

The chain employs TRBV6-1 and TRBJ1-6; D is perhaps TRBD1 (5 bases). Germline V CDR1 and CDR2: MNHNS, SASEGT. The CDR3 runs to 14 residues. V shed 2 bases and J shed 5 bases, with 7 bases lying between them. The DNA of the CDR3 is TGTGCCAGCAGTGAATCAGGGAATAATTCACCCCTCCACTTT. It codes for CASSESGNNSPLHF.

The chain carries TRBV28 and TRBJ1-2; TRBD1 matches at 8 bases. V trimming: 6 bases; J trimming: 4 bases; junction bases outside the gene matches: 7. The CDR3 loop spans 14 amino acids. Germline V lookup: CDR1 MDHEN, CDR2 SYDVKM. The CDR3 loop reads CASRPQGAFYGYTF. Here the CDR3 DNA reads TGTGCCAGCAGACCCCAGGGGGCCTTCTATGGCTACACCTTC.

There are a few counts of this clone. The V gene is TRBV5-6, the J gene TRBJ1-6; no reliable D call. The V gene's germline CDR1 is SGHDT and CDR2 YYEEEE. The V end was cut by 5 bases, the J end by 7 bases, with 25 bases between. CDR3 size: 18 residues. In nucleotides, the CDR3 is TGTGCCAGCAGACGTTCTGGACTGCCTAGGGCTAAAAATTCACCCCTCCACTTT. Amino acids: CASRRSGLPRAKNSPLHF. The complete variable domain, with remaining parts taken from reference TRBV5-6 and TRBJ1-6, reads DAGVTQSPTHLIKTRGQQVTLRCSPKSGHDTVSWYQQALGQGPQFIFQYYEEEERQRGNFPDRFSGHQFPNYSSELNVNALLLGDSALYLCASRRSGLPRAKNSPLHFGNGTRLTVT.

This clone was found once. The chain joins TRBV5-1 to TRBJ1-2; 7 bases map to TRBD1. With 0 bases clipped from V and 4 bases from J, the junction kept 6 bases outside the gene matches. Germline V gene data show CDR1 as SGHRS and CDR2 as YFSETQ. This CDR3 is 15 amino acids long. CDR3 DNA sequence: TGCGCCAGCAGCTTGGACCTGACAGGGTTCTATGGCTACACCTTC. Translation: CASSLDLTGFYGYTF.

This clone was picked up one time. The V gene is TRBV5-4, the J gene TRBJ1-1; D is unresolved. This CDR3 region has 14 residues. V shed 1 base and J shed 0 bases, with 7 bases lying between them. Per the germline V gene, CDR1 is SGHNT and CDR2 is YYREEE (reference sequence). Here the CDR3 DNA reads TGTGCCAGCAGCTTGTACGCGCTGAACACTGAAGCTTTCTTT. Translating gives CASSLYALNTEAFF.